This entry describes one TCR beta chain. Germline CDR1 and CDR2: SGHVS and FNYEAQ. There are 15 residues in the CDR3. The V end was cut by 3 bases, the J end by 0 bases, with 12 bases between. Before being deemed recovered, Cohort 3 donors had two negative PCRs, clearance, or symptom resolution. This sample was taken from a study of blood T cell repertoires in COVID-19. TCRdb keeps only in-frame clones here, not all; method: immunoSEQ multiplex PCR. There are roughly 180,000 clones in the sample; around 80% occur only once, and about 11% lies in the top ten. The chain recombines TRBV7-6 with TRBJ2-7; the D is unclear. The sequencing input was PBMCs or T cells enriched from blood (not recorded which). The clonotype was recovered from a man between 45 and 60 years old who had recovered from COVID-19. CDR3 nucleotide sequence: TGTGCCAGCAGCTTTGGCCAGGTCACCTCCTACGAGCAGTACTTC. This gives the protein CASSFGQVTSYEQYF. Supplemented by reference TRBV7-6 and TRBJ2-7, the full variable domain reads GAGVSQSPRYKVTKRGQDVALRCDPISGHVSLYWYRQALGQGPEFLTYFNYEAQQDKSGLPNDRFSAERPEGSISTLTIQRTEQRDSAMYRCASSFGQVTSYEQYFGPGTRLTVT.